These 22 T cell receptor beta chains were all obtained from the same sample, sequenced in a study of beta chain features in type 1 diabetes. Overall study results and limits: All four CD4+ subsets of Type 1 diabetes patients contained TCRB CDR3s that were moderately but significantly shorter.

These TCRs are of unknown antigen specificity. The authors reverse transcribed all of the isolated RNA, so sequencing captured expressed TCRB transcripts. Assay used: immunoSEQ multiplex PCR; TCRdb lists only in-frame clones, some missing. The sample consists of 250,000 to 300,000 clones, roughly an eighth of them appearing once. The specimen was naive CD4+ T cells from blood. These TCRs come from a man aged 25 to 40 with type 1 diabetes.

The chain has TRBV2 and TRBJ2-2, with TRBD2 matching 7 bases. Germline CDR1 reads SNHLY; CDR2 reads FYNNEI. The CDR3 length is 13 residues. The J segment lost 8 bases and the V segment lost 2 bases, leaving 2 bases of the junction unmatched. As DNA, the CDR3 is TGTGCCAGCAGTGAAAGCGGGATTGGGGAGCTGTTTTTT. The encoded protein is CASSESGIGELFF.

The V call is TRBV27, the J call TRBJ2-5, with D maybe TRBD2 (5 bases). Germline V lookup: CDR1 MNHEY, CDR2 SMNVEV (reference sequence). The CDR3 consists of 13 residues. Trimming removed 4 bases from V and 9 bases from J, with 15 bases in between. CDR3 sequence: CASSYTSGIAQYF. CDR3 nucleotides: TGTGCCAGCAGTTACACCTCGGGGATTGCCCAGTACTTC.

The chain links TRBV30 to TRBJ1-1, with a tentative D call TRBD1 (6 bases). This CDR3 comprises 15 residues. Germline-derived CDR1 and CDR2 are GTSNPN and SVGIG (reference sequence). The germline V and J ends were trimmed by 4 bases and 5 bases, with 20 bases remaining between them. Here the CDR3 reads CAWTSETGLKTEAFF. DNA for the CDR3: TGTGCCTGGACCTCCGAGACAGGTTTAAAAACTGAAGCTTTCTTT. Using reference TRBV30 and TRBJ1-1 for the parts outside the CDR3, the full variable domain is SQTIHQWPATLVQPVGSPLSLECTVEGTSNPNLYWYRQAAGRGLQLLFYSVGIGQISSEVPQNLSASRPQDRQFILSSKKLLLSDSGFYLCAWTSETGLKTEAFFGQGTRLTVV.

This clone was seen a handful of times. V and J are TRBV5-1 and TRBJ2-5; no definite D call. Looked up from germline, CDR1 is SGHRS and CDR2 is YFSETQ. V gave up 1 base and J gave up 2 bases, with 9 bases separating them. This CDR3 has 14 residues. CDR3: CASSLIPLQETQYF. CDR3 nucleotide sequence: TGCGCCAGCAGCTTGATACCTCTACAAGAGACCCAGTACTTC.

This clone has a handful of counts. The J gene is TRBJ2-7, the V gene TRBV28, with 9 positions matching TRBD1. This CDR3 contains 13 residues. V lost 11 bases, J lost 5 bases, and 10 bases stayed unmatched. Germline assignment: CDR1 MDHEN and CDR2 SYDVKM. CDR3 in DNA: TGTGCCGGGGGGGACAGGGAAATCCACGAGCAGTACTTC. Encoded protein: CAGGDREIHEQYF.

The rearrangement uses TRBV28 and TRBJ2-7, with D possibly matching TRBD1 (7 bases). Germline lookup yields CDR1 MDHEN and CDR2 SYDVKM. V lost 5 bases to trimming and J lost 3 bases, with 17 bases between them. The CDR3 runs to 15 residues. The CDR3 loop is CASSTAGTADYEQYF. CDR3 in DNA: TGTGCCAGCAGTACGGCGGGGACAGCCGACTACGAGCAGTACTTC.

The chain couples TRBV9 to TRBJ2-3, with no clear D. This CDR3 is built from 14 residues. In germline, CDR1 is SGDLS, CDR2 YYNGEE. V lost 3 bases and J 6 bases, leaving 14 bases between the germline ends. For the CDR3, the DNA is TGTGCCAGCAGCGCCGACCAGCGAATGGATACGCAGTATTTT. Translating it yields CASSADQRMDTQYF.

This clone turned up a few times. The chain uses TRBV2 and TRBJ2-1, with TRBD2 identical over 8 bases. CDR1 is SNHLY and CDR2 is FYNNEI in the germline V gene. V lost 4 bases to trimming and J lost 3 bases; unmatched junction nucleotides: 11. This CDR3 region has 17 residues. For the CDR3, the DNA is TGTGCCAGCAGTGCGGGCCCCAGCGGGAGCTACTACAATGAGCAGTTCTTC. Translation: CASSAGPSGSYYNEQFF.

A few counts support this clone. CDR3 loop: CASSTPRGLYEQYF. CDR3 in DNA: TGTGCCAGTAGTACCCCCAGGGGGCTCTACGAGCAGTACTTC. The chain is built from TRBV19 and TRBJ2-7; 8 bases align to TRBD1. Germline V gene data show CDR1 as LNHDA and CDR2 as SQIVND (reference sequence). Germline trimming cut 4 bases from V and 3 bases from J; bases unmatched to any gene: 5. The CDR3 has 14 amino acids. The variable domain in full, with the rest retrieved from reference TRBV19 and TRBJ2-7, is DGGITQSPKYLFRKEGQNVTLSCEQNLNHDAMYWYRQDPGQGLRLIYYSQIVNDFQKGDIAEGYSVSREKKESFPLTVTSAQKNPTAFYLCASSTPRGLYEQYFGPGTRLTVT.

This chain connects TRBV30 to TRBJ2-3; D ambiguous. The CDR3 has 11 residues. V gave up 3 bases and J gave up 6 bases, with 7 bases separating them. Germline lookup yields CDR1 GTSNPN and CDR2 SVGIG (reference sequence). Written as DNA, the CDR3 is TGTGCCTGGAGGACTGGGGATACGCAGTATTTT. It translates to CAWRTGDTQYF. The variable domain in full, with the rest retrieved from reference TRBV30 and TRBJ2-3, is SQTIHQWPATLVQPVGSPLSLECTVEGTSNPNLYWYRQAAGRGLQLLFYSVGIGQISSEVPQNLSASRPQDRQFILSSKKLLLSDSGFYLCAWRTGDTQYFGPGTRLTVL.

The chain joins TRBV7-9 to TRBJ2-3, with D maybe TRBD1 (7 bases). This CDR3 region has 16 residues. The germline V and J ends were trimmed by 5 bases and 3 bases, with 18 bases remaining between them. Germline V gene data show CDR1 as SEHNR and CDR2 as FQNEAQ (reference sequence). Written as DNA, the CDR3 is TGTGCCAGCAGCCGGAGTACAGGGGCGGGGACAGATACGCAGTATTTT. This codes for CASSRSTGAGTDTQYF.

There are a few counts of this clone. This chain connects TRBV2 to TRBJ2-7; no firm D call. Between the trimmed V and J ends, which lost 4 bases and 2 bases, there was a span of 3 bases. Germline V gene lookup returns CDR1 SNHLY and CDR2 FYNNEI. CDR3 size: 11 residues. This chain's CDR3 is CASSGAYEQYF. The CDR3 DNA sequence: TGTGCCAGCAGTGGAGCCTACGAGCAGTACTTC.

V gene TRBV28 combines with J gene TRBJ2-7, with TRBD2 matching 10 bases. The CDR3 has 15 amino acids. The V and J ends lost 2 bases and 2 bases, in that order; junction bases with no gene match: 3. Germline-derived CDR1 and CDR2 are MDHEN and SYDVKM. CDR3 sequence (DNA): TGTGCCAGCAGTTTACGACTAGCGGGCGCCTACGAGCAGTACTTC. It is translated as CASSLRLAGAYEQYF.

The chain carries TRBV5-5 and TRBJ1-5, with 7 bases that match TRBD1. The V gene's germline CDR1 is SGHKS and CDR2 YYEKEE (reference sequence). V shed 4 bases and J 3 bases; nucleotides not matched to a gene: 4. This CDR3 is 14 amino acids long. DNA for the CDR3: TGTGCCAGCAGCCTGGGACAGTACAATCAGCCCCAGCATTTT. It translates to CASSLGQYNQPQHF.

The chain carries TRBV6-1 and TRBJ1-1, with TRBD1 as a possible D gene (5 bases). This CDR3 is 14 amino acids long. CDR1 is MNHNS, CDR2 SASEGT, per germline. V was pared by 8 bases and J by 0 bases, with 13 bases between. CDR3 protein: CASVNKGMNTEAFF. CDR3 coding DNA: TGTGCCAGCGTTAATAAGGGGATGAACACTGAAGCTTTCTTT.

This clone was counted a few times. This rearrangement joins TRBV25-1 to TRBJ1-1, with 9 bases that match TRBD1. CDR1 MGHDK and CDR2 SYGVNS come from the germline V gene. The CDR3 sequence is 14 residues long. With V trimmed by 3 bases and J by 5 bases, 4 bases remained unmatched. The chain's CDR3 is CASSDDRGWTEAFF. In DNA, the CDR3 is TGTGCCAGCAGTGACGACAGGGGGTGGACTGAAGCTTTCTTT.

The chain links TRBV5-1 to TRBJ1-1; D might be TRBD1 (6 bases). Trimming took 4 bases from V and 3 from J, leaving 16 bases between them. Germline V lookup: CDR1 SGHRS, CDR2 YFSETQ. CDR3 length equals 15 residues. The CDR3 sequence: CASSPSTGVYTEAFF. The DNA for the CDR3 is TGCGCCAGCAGCCCCTCGACAGGAGTCTACACTGAAGCTTTCTTT.

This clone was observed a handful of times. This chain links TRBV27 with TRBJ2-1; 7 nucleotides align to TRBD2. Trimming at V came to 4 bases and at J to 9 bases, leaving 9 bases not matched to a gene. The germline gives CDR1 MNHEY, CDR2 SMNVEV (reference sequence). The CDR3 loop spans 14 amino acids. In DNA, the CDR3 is TGTGCCAGCAGTTACCAGCGGGATCGTGGTGAGCAGTTCTTC. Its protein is CASSYQRDRGEQFF.

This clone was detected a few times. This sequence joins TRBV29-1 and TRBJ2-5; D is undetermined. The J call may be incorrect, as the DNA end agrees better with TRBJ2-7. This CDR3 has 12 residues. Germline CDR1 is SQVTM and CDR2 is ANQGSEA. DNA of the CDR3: TGCAGCGTTGAGGCAGGCTCCTACGAGCAGTACTTC. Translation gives CSVEAGSYEQYF.

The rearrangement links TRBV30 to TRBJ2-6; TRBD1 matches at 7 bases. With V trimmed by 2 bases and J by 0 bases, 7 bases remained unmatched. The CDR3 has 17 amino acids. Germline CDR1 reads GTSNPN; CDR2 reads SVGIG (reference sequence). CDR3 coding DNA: TGTGCCTGGAGTCGGCAGGGGGTCCTCTCTGGGGCCAACGTCCTGACTTTC. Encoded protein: CAWSRQGVLSGANVLTF.

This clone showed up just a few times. CDR3 residues: CASRPRQGRETQYF. The CDR3 coding sequence is TGTGCCAGCAGACCCCGACAGGGGCGGGAGACCCAGTACTTC. The rearrangement joins TRBV27 to TRBJ2-5; the match to TRBD1 covers 8 bases. CDR3 length: 14 residues. After removal of 6 bases from V and 5 bases from J, the junction contained 8 bases not matched to a gene. The germline V gene has CDR1 MNHEY and CDR2 SMNVEV (reference sequence).

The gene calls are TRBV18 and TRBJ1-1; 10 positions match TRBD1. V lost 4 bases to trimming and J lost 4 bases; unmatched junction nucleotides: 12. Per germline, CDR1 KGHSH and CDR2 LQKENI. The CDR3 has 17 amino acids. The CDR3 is CASSLRDRGIGSTEAFF. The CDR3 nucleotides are TGTGCCAGCTCACTCCGGGACAGGGGAATCGGGAGCACTGAAGCTTTCTTT.